The present T cell receptor beta chain was sequenced within a study of blood T cell repertoires in COVID-19. TCRdb keeps only in-frame clones here, not all; method: immunoSEQ multiplex PCR. The table has 150,000 to 200,000 clones, roughly 90% seen once; the top ten hold around 1.3%. The CDR3 is 17 amino acids. Germline assignment: CDR1 LGHNA and CDR2 YNFKEQ. V was pared by 0 bases and J by 4 bases, with 9 bases of the junction left unmatched. The sequence derives from a human donor with acute COVID-19. The donor label of this sample is uncertain. The chain has TRBV4-2 and TRBJ2-3; 8 nucleotides align to TRBD2. Sequencing input: PBMCs or T cells enriched from blood (not recorded which). CDR3 in DNA: TGTGCCAGCAGCCAAGACATACAGCGGGGGATGCCAGATACGCAGTATTTT. As protein: CASSQDIQRGMPDTQYF.